What follows is one TCR beta chain and its context. Its matching antigen is unknown. In the study's own analysis: ImmunoSEQ only sent back junction sequences with no quality scores, so filtering was done differently. TCRdb keeps only in-frame clones here, not all; method: immunoSEQ multiplex PCR. V and J calls and clone size are as listed in that table; D and trimming were resolved from the DNA. The table has fewer than 2.5 million clones, under 95% seen once. These data are taken from a study of shared clonotypes between healthy human individuals. Broader study findings: With few donors, the genetic and exposure-history diversity represented was limited. In general, naive subsets displayed greater estimated richness than memory subsets did. A few donors had around 5.2% of their naive CD4 clonotypes in common.

Germline-derived CDR1 and CDR2 are MNHEY and SMNVEV (reference sequence). This CDR3 is built from 14 residues. V lost 10 bases and J lost 0, with 13 bases in between. The V call is TRBV27, the J call TRBJ2-1; tentatively, D is TRBD2 (5 bases). Sequencing was performed on naive CD4+ T cells from PBMCs. Subset given: CD45RA+ positively selected. The sequence derives from a man aged 18 to 30 in good health. Some clones in this sample may be carry-over from other donors' samples. The CDR3 loop is CATKRVSSYNEQFF. In DNA form, the CDR3 reads TGTGCCACCAAGAGGGTTAGCTCCTACAATGAGCAGTTCTTC.